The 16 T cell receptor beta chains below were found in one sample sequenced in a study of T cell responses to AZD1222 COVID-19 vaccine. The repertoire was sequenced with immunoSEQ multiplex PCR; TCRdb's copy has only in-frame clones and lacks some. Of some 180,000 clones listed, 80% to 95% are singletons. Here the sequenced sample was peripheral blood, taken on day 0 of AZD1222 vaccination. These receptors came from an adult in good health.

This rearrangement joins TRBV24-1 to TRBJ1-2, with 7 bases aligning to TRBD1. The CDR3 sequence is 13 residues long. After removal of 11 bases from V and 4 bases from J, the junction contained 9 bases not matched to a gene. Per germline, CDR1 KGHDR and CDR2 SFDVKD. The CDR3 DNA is TGTGCCATCTCCGACAGGGCCTTCTATGGCTACACCTTC. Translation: CAISDRAFYGYTF.

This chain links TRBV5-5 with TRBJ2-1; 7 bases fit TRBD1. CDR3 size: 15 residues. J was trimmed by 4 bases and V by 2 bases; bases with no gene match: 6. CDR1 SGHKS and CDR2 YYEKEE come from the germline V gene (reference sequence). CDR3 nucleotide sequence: TGTGCCAGCAGCTTACAGGGGTATGCGTACAATGAGCAGTTCTTC. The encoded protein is CASSLQGYAYNEQFF.

The CDR3, as DNA: TGCAGCGTGGCTGTGACAGGAGTCTATGGCTACACCTTC. Translating it yields CSVAVTGVYGYTF. The rearrangement uses TRBV29-1 and TRBJ1-2, with D possibly matching TRBD1 (6 bases). There are 13 residues in the CDR3. Germline CDR1 SQVTM, CDR2 ANQGSEA. The V gene lost 6 bases and the J gene lost 4 bases, with 15 bases spanning the gap.

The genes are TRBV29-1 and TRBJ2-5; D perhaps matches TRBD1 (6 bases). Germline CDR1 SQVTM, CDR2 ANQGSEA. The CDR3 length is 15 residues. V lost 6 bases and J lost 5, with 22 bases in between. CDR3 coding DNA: TGCAGCGTAGACCGTAAGAGGGGGATGGGGGAGACCCAGTACTTC. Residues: CSVDRKRGMGETQYF.

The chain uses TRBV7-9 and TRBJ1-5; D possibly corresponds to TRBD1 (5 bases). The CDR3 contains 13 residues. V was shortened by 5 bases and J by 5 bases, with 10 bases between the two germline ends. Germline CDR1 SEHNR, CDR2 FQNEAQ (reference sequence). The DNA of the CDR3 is TGTGCCAGCAGCCGGACATTCGATCAGCCCCAGCATTTT. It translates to CASSRTFDQPQHF.

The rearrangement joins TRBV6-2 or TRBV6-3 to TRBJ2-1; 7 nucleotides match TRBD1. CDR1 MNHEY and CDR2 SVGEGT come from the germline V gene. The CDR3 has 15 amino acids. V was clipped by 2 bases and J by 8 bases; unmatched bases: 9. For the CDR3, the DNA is TGTGCCAGCAGTTACAGGGGGCTTCCTAGGGATGAGCAGTTCTTC. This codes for CASSYRGLPRDEQFF.

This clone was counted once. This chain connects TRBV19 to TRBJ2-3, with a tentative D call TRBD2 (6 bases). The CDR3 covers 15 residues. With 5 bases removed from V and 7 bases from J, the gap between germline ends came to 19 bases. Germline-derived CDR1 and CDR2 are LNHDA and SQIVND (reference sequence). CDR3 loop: CASSPQSRTTNTQYF. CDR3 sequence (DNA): TGTGCCAGTAGTCCCCAAAGCAGGACTACCAATACGCAGTATTTT.

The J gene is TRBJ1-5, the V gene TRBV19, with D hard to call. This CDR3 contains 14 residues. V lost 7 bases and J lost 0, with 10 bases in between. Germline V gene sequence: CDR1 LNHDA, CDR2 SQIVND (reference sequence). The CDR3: CASTLGSSNQPQHF. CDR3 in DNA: TGTGCCAGTACCCTTGGGTCTAGCAATCAGCCCCAGCATTTT. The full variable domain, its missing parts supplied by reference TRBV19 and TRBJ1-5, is DGGITQSPKYLFRKEGQNVTLSCEQNLNHDAMYWYRQDPGQGLRLIYYSQIVNDFQKGDIAEGYSVSREKKESFPLTVTSAQKNPTAFYLCASTLGSSNQPQHFGDGTRLSIL.

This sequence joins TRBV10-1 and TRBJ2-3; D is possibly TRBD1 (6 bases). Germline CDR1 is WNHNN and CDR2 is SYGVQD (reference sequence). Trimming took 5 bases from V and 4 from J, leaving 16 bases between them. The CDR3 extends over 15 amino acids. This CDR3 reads CASSKTGWAPDTQYF. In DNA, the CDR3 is TGCGCCAGCAGTAAAACAGGGTGGGCCCCAGATACGCAGTATTTT.

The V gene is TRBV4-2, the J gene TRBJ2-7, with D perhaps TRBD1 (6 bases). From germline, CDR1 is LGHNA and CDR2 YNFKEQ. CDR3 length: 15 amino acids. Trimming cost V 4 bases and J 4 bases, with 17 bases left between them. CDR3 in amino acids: CASSPDVQGYYEQYF. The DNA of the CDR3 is TGTGCCAGCAGCCCGGACGTACAGGGCTATTACGAGCAGTACTTC.

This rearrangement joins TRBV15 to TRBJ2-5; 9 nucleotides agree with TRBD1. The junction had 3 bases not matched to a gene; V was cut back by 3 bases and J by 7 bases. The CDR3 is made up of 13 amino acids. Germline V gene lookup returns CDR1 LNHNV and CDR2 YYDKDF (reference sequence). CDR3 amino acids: CATSRGQGRTQYF. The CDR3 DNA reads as TGTGCCACCAGCAGGGGACAGGGCCGGACCCAGTACTTC.

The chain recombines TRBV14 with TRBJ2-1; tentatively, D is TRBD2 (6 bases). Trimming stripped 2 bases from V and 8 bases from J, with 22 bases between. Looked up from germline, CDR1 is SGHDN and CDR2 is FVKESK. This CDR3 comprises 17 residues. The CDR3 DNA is TGTGCCAGCAGCCAAACGGAGCCCTACCGGGAGAGGTATGAGCAGTTCTTC. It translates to CASSQTEPYRERYEQFF.

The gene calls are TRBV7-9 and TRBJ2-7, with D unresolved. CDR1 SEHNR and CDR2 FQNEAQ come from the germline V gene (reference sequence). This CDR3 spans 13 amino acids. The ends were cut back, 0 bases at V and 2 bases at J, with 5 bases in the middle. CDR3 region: CASSLALTYEQYF. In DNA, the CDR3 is TGTGCCAGCAGCTTAGCGCTGACCTACGAGCAGTACTTC.

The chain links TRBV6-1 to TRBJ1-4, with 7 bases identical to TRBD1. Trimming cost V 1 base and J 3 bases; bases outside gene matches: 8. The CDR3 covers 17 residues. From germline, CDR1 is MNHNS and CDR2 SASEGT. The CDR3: CASSEGQGRWSNEKLFF. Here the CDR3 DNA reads TGTGCCAGCAGTGAAGGACAGGGACGATGGTCTAATGAAAAACTGTTTTTT.

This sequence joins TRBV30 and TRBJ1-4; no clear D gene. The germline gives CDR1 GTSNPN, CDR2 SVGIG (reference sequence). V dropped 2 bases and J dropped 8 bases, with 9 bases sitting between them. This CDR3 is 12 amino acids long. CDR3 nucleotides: TGTGCCTGGAGTCCCTCCGGAGAAAAACTGTTTTTT. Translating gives CAWSPSGEKLFF.

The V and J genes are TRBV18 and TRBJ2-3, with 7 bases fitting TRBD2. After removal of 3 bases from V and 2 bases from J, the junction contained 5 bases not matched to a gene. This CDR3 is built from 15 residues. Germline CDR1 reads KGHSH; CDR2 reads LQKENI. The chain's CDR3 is CASSPLGLPTDTQYF. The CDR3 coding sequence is TGTGCCAGCTCACCGCTGGGACTACCCACAGATACGCAGTATTTT.